These 8 T cell receptor beta chains share one sample of origin, sequenced in a study of CD8 T cells in Susac syndrome. A quantity of about 0.45 to 1 ug RNA underwent reverse transcription using random hexamers. TCRdb fed the immunoSEQ multiplex PCR reads into MiXCR, producing one record per CDR3 protein. The repertoire consists of about 300,000 distinct CDR3 sequences, with 89% occurring once and the leading ten covering 0.18%. The sequenced sample consisted of CD8+ T cells from PBMCs. The source is a human donor with multiple sclerosis.

The CDR3, as DNA: TGCGCCAGCAGCCAAGTAACAGGCCAAGAGACCCAGTACTTC. Translated: CASSQVTGQETQYF. The rearrangement joins TRBV4-1 to TRBJ2-5; tentative D call: TRBD1 (5 bases). Looked up from germline, CDR1 is MGHRA and CDR2 is YSYEKL. This CDR3 region has 14 residues. V lost 1 base and J 1 base, leaving 7 bases between the germline ends.

The chain links TRBV27 to TRBJ2-7; 8 bases agree with TRBD2. The V gene end was trimmed by 5 bases and the J gene end by 7 bases; junction bases not matched to a gene: 10. Looked up from germline, CDR1 is MNHEY and CDR2 is SMNVEV (reference sequence). The CDR3 extends over 14 amino acids. Here the CDR3 reads CASSLPGGGSEQYF. In nucleotides, the CDR3 is TGTGCCAGCAGTCTCCCGGGGGGGGGCTCGGAGCAGTACTTC.

The gene calls are TRBV7-2 and TRBJ2-1; D is perhaps TRBD2 (6 bases). The germline V gene encodes CDR1 SGHTA and CDR2 FQGNSA. V gave up 6 bases and J gave up 8 bases, with 23 bases separating them. The CDR3 loop spans 16 amino acids. The CDR3 sequence: CASRLAPQATGYEQFF. In DNA, the CDR3 is TGTGCCAGCAGACTAGCCCCACAGGCGACCGGCTATGAGCAGTTCTTC.

Note on this clonotype: Sequence at one end of the junction differs from germline and may be a read error. This chain joins TRBV25-1 and TRBJ1-4, with D possibly being TRBD1 (6 bases). In germline, CDR1 is MGHDK, CDR2 SYGVNS. The CDR3 length is 13 residues. CDR3 amino acids: CASGRGADEKLLF. The DNA of the CDR3 is TGTGCCAGCGGCCGGGGGGCAGATGAAAAACTGCTTTTT. Combining the CDR3 with reference TRBV25-1 and TRBJ1-4 gives the whole variable domain EADIYQTPRYLVIGTGKKITLECSQTMGHDKMYWYQQDPGMELHLIHYSYGVNSTEKGDLSSESTVSRIRTEHFPLTLESARPSHTSQYLCASGRGADEKLLFGSGTQLSVL.

The chain uses TRBV6-4 and TRBJ2-5; the match to TRBD2 covers 13 bases. V trimming: 4 bases; J trimming: 5 bases; junction bases outside the gene matches: 4. The CDR3 sequence is 15 residues long. Germline assignment: CDR1 MRHNA and CDR2 SNTAGT. DNA of the CDR3: TGTGCCAGCAGTGCAACTAGCGGGGGGGCCGAGACCCAGTACTTC. This codes for CASSATSGGAETQYF.

The chain uses TRBV27 and TRBJ2-1, with 7 bases lining up with TRBD1. The CDR3 contains 14 residues. CDR1 and CDR2 from the germline V gene are MNHEY and SMNVEV (reference sequence). J was trimmed by 6 bases and V by 5 bases; bases with no gene match: 7. The CDR3, as DNA: TGTGCCAGCAGTGGACAGGCCAGGAGCAATGAGCAGTTCTTC. This gives the protein CASSGQARSNEQFF.

The rearrangement joins TRBV2 to TRBJ1-6; D is possibly TRBD1 (5 bases). The germline V gene encodes CDR1 SNHLY and CDR2 FYNNEI. CDR3 size: 14 residues. The V end lost 5 bases, the J end lost 5 bases, and 10 bases lay between the germline ends. In DNA form, the CDR3 reads TGTGCCAGCAGTAGTGGGGGGGATAATTCACCCCTCCACTTT. Translation: CASSSGGDNSPLHF.

V gene TRBV5-1 combines with J gene TRBJ2-7; D is undetermined. Per germline, CDR1 SGHRS and CDR2 YFSETQ. The CDR3 runs to 14 residues. The ends were cut back, 5 bases at V and 5 bases at J, with 17 bases in the middle. The CDR3 reads CASSFSGSIDEQYF. DNA for the CDR3: TGCGCCAGCAGTTTTTCGGGTAGTATTGACGAGCAGTACTTC.